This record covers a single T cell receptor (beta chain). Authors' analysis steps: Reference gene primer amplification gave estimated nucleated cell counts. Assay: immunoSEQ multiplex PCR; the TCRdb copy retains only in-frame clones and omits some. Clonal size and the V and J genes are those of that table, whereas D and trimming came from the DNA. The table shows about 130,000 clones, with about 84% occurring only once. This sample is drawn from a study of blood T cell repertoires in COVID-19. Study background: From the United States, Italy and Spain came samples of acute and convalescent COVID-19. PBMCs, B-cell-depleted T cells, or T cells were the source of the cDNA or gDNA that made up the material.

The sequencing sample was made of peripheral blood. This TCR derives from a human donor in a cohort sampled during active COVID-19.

As DNA, the CDR3 is TGTGCCAGCAGTCCCCGGACTAGCGGGAGTTCCTACAATGAGCAGTTCTTC. This codes for CASSPRTSGSSYNEQFF. This chain joins TRBV6-4 and TRBJ2-1; 13 nucleotides align to TRBD2. V lost 5 bases, J lost 1 base, and 5 bases stayed unmatched. The CDR3 sequence is 17 residues long. CDR1 MRHNA and CDR2 SNTAGT come from the germline V gene.